The sequence of this T cell receptor (beta chain) was determined in a study of shared T cell receptors in the human thymus. J gave up 8 bases and V 1 base, and 9 bases lay outside the gene matches. From germline, CDR1 is SGHDN and CDR2 FVKESK. This CDR3 is 15 amino acids long. Here immunoSEQ multiplex PCR was the method, and the copy in TCRdb shows in-frame clones only, minus some. The profile shows approximately 580,000 clones, approximately 80% of them singletons. In addition, the sample was reused for a study of human thymus T cells.

The sequence derives from a boy younger than two with a congenital heart defect. The chain carries TRBV14 and TRBJ2-3; TRBD1 aligns across 7 bases. The sequencing input was thymocytes. CDR3 coding DNA: TGTGCCAGCAGCCAAGCCGTCAGGGGGATATGTACGCAGTATTTT. It codes for CASSQAVRGICTQYF.